The 14 T cell receptor beta chains below were found in one sample sequenced in a study of Tregs in tolerant kidney transplant recipients. TCRdb's copy holds only in-frame clones and misses some; the assay was immunoSEQ multiplex PCR. The sample comprises some 74,000 clones, about 91% of which are singletons, and approximately 0.35% rests with the top ten. This specimen was Tregs from blood, taken before the transplant. These receptors were obtained from a human donor who received a combined kidney and bone marrow transplant.

The CDR3 DNA reads as TGCGCCAGCAGCCTGAGCTCTGGGGCCAACGTCCTGACTTTC. Its protein is CASSLSSGANVLTF. The chain carries TRBV5-1 and TRBJ2-6, with no clear D. The V end lost 4 bases, the J end lost 0 bases, and 5 bases lay between the germline ends. The CDR3 consists of 14 residues. Germline V gene sequence: CDR1 SGHRS, CDR2 YFSETQ.

This chain connects TRBV9 to TRBJ2-1, with D possibly TRBD1 on 5 matching bases. The CDR3 contains 15 residues. V was shortened by 4 bases and J by 4 bases, with 15 bases between the two germline ends. Germline lookup yields CDR1 SGDLS and CDR2 YYNGEE. The CDR3 reads CASSPQADTYNEQFF. The DNA for the CDR3 is TGTGCCAGCAGCCCGCAGGCGGACACTTACAATGAGCAGTTCTTC. Looking up the rest from reference TRBV9 and TRBJ2-1 gives the full variable domain: DSGVTQTPKHLITATGQRVTLRCSPRSGDLSVYWYQQSLDQGLQFLIQYYNGEERAKGNILERFSAQQFPDLHSELNLSSLELGDSALYFCASSPQADTYNEQFFGPGTRLTVL.

The chain links TRBV6-6 to TRBJ2-1; no clear D gene. Germline loops: CDR1 MNHNY, CDR2 SVGAGI (reference sequence). Between the trimmed V and J ends, which lost 3 bases and 3 bases, there was a span of 9 bases. This CDR3 spans 14 amino acids. The CDR3 here is CASSYWGGYNEQFF. For the CDR3, the DNA is TGTGCCAGCAGTTATTGGGGTGGCTACAATGAGCAGTTCTTC.

The V call is TRBV6-5, the J call TRBJ2-7; D gene ambiguous. The CDR3 sequence is 14 residues long. V was trimmed by 7 bases and J by 5 bases, leaving 18 bases between them. Germline CDR1 MNHEY, CDR2 SVGAGI. The CDR3, as DNA: TGTGCCAGCAACTCCCGAGAGAGGCCCCACGAGCAGTACTTC. Its translation: CASNSRERPHEQYF.

The chain is built from TRBV5-1 and TRBJ2-3; tentative D call: TRBD1 (6 bases). Trimming removed 1 base at V and 3 bases at J, with 15 bases between. Germline V gives CDR1 SGHRS, CDR2 YFSETQ. This CDR3 has 16 amino acids. In DNA, the CDR3 is TGCGCCAGCAGCTTGCAGGGGCTCTCTAGTACAGATACGCAGTATTTT. Amino acid sequence: CASSLQGLSSTDTQYF.

The chain joins TRBV18 to TRBJ1-5; no clear D. CDR3 length equals 13 residues. CDR1 is KGHSH, CDR2 LQKENI, per germline. Trimming shortened V by 6 bases and J by 5 bases, and 11 bases separated the two germline ends. The CDR3 DNA is TGTGCCAGCTCCCTCACCCGCGATCAGCCCCAGCATTTT. It yields the protein CASSLTRDQPQHF. Full variable domain (rest looked up from reference TRBV18 and TRBJ1-5): NAGVMQNPRHLVRRRGQEARLRCSPMKGHSHVYWYRQLPEEGLKFMVYLQKENIIDESGMPKERFSAEFPKEGPSILRIQQVVRGDSAAYFCASSLTRDQPQHFGDGTRLSIL.

This chain joins TRBV5-4 and TRBJ2-5; possible D gene TRBD1, 6 bases. V gave up 4 bases and J gave up 5 bases, with 15 bases separating them. Per germline, CDR1 SGHNT and CDR2 YYREEE (reference sequence). CDR3 length equals 14 residues. The CDR3 DNA is TGTGCCAGCAGCAACCTACAGGGAGTGGAGACCCAGTACTTC. Encoded protein: CASSNLQGVETQYF.

The gene calls are TRBV6-6 and TRBJ1-1; D gene ambiguous. CDR3 size: 11 residues. V lost 3 bases and J 10 bases, leaving 9 bases between the germline ends. Germline V gene data show CDR1 as MNHNY and CDR2 as SVGAGI (reference sequence). The CDR3 region has the DNA TGTGCCAGCAGTTATGGGTATGGAGCTTTCTTT. Encoded protein: CASSYGYGAFF.

The rearrangement joins TRBV19 to TRBJ2-6; D possibly corresponds to TRBD1 (6 bases). Germline CDR1 LNHDA, CDR2 SQIVND (reference sequence). Trimming took off 3 bases at V and 0 bases at J, with 9 bases between the two ends. The length of the CDR3 is 16 residues. The CDR3 nucleotides read TGTGCCAGTAGTATCTGGACAGCCTCTGGGGCCAACGTCCTGACTTTC. Its translation is CASSIWTASGANVLTF.

This clone was detected only a few times. This chain links TRBV29-1 with TRBJ1-2; 7 bases fit TRBD1. Germline CDR1 and CDR2: SQVTM and ANQGSEA. J gave up 4 bases and V 7 bases, and 9 bases lay outside the gene matches. There are 13 residues in the CDR3. In nucleotides, the CDR3 is TGCAGCGCTCTGACAGGGTCTTCCTATGGCTACACCTTC. Translated: CSALTGSSYGYTF.

The V and J genes are TRBV10-3 and TRBJ2-3, with D uncertain. The CDR3 length is 15 residues. Trimming removed 4 bases at V and 0 bases at J, with 11 bases between. Per germline, CDR1 ENHRY and CDR2 SYGVKD. DNA for the CDR3: TGTGCCATCAGTGCCTCGGTGACTAGCACAGATACGCAGTATTTT. This translates into CAISASVTSTDTQYF.

The CDR3 DNA follows: TGTGCCAGCTCACCAGCGCGAGGGGGCTACACCTTC. Translated: CASSPARGGYTF. The rearrangement uses TRBV18 and TRBJ1-2; no clear D. The V end was cut by 2 bases, the J end by 8 bases, with 9 bases between. The CDR3 sequence is 12 residues long. In germline, CDR1 is KGHSH, CDR2 LQKENI.

A single count supports this clone. The chain is built from TRBV10-1 and TRBJ2-7, with 7 nucleotides matching TRBD1. V gave up 4 bases and J gave up 3 bases; unmatched junction bases: 6. The CDR3 runs to 14 residues. Germline CDR1 is WNHNN and CDR2 is SYGVQD (reference sequence). CDR3 amino acids: CASSASGQLYEQYF. CDR3 coding DNA: TGCGCCAGCAGTGCCTCGGGACAGCTCTACGAGCAGTACTTC.

This clone showed up just once. This chain uses TRBV11-3 with TRBJ2-5; 11 bases agree with TRBD1. The germline CDR1 and CDR2 sequences are SGHNT and YENEEA. The CDR3 runs 16 residues. J was trimmed by 5 bases and V by 5 bases; bases with no gene match: 10. DNA of the CDR3: TGTGCCAGCAGCACCAACCGGGACAGGGGGAAGGAGACCCAGTACTTC. This sequence encodes CASSTNRDRGKETQYF.